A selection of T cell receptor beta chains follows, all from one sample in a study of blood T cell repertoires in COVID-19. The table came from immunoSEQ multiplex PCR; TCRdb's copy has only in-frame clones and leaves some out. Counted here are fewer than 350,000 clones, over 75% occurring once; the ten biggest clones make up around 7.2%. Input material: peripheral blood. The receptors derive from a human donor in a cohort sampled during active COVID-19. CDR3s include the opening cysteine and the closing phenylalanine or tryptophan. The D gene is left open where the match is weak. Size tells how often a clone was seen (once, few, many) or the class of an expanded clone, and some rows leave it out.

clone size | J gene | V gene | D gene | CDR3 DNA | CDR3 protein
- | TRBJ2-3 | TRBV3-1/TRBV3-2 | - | TGTGCCAGCAGCTCAGCGGCAAGGACGCAGTATTTT | CASSSAARTQYF
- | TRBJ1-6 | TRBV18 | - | TGTGCCAGCTCATTATACAGGGAGTCCTATAATTCACCCCTCCACTTT | CASSLYRESYNSPLHF
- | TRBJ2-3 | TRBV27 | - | TGTGCCAGCAGTTCCACTGTACAGGGACCAAGAGAGTATTTT | CASSSTVQGPREYF
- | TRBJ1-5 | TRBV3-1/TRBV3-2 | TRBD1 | TGTGCCAGCAGCCTCGGGACAGGAAATCAGCCCCAGCATTTT | CASSLGTGNQPQHF
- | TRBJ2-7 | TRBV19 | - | TGTGCCAGTAGCCGACAGCGTAACTACGAGCAGTACTTC | CASSRQRNYEQYF
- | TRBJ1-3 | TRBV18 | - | TGTGCCAGCTCACCAACTTCACAGGGAGATGGAAACACCATATATTTT | CASSPTSQGDGNTIYF
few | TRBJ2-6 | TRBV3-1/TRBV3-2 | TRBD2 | TGTGCCAGCAGCCCCAGATTACTAGCGGGGGGGCCTGGGGCCAACGTCCTGACTTTC | CASSPRLLAGGPGANVLTF
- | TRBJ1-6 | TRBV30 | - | TGTGCCTGGAGTGTCCAGAGAACAGGGTTTTATAATTCACCCCTCCACTTT | CAWSVQRTGFYNSPLHF
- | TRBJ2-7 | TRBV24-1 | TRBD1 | TGTGCCACCAGTGATCCTGACAGGGCCCACGAGCAGTACTTC | CATSDPDRAHEQYF
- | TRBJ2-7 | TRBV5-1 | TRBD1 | TGCGCCAGCAGCGTAAACCCGACAGGGGGAGGCTACGAGCAGTACTTC | CASSVNPTGGGYEQYF
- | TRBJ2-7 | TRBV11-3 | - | TGTGCCAGCAGCTTAGGGGGCGAATACGAGCAGTACTTC | CASSLGGEYEQYF
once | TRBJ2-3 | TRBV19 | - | TGTGCCAGTAGTATATTCCGGACATCGGTCGGAGCAGATACGCAGTATTTT | CASSIFRTSVGADTQYF
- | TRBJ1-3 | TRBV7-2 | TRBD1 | TGTGCCAGCAGCTCTGCGGGACAGCTCTCTGGAAACACCATATATTTT | CASSSAGQLSGNTIYF
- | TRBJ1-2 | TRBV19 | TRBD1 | TGTGCCAGTAGTAGACAGGGGGCGGATGGCTACACCTTC | CASSRQGADGYTF
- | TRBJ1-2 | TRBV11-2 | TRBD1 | TGTGCCAGCAGATCTACAGGGGGACGCTATGGCTACACCTTC | CASRSTGGRYGYTF
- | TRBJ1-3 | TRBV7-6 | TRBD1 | TGTGCCAGCAGCCACCGGACAGGGGGAGGAAACACCATATATTTT | CASSHRTGGGNTIYF
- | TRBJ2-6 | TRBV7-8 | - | TGTGCCAGCACCGCCCTCCTAGTAGGGGTCGGGGCCAACGTCCTGACTTTC | CASTALLVGVGANVLTF
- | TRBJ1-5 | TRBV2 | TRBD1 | TGTGCCAGCCGGGAAGGGGGCTGGAGTCAGCCCCAGCATTTT | CASREGGWSQPQHF
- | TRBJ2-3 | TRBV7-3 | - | TGTGCCAGCAGCCCGGGACTTAACACAGATACGCAGTATTTT | CASSPGLNTDTQYF
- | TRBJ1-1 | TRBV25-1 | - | TGTGCCAGCAACAGGTTTGGGAACACTGAAGCTTTCTTT | CASNRFGNTEAFF
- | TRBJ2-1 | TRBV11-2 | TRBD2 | TGTGCCAGCAGCTTAGTAGGGGGACTAGGACGCAGGAATGAGCAGTTCTTC | CASSLVGGLGRRNEQFF
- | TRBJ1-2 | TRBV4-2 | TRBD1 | TGTGCCAGCAGCCCCCAAACCGGGACAGGGGCCGTTAGAGTCTACACCTTC | CASSPQTGTGAVRVYTF
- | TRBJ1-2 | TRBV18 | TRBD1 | TGTGCCAGCTCACCACCGGGACAGACCAACTATGGCTACACCTTC | CASSPPGQTNYGYTF
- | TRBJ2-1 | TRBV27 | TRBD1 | TGTGCCAGCAGTCCGGGCAGGGGGTATTACAATGAGCAGTTCTTC | CASSPGRGYYNEQFF
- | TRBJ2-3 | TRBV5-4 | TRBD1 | TGTGCCAGCAGCACCGGACAGGGGGAAGATACGCAGTATTTT | CASSTGQGEDTQYF
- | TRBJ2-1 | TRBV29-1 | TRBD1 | TGCAGCGTTGTGGACAGGGGTGGGAACAATGAGCAGTTCTTC | CSVVDRGGNNEQFF